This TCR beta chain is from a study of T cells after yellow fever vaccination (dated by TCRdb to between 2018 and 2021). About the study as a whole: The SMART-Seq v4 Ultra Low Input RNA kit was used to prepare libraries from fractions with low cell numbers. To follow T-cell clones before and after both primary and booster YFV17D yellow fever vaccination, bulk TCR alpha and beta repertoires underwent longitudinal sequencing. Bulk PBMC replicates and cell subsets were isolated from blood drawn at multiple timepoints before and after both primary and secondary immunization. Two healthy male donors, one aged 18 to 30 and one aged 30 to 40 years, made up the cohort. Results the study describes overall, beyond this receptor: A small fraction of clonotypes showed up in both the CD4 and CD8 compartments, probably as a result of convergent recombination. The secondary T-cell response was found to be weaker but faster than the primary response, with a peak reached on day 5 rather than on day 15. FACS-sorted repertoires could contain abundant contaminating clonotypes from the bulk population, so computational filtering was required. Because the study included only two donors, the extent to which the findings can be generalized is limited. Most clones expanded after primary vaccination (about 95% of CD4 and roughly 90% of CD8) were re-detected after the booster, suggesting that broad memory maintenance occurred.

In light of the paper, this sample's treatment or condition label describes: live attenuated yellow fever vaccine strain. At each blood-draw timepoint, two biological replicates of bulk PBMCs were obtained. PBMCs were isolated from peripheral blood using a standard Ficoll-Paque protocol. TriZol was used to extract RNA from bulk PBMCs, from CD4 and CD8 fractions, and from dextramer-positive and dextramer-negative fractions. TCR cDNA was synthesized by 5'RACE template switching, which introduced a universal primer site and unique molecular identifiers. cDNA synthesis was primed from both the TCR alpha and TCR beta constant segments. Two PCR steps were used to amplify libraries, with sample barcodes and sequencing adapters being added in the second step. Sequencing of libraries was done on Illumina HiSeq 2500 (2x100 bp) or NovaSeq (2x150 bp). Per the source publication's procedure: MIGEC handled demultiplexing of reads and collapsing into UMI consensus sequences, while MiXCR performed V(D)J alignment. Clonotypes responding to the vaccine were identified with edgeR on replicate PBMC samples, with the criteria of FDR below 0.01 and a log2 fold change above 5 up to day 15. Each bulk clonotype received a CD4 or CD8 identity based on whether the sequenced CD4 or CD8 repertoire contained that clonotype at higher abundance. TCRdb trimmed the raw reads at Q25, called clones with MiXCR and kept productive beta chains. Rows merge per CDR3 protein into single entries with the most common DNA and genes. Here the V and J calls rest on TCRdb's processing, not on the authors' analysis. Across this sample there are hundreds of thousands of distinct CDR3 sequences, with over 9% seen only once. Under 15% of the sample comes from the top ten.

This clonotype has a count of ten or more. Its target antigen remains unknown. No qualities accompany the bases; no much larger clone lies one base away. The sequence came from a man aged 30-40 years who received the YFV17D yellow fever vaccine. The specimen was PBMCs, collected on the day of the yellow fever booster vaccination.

The DNA sequence is TGTGCCAGCAGTTACTCAAGGGGGCCCTACGAGCAGTACTTC. This codes for CASSYSRGPYEQYF. The rearrangement joined TRBV6-5 to TRBJ2-7; 7 bases in between match TRBD1. Based on the germline V gene, the CDR1 and CDR2 sequences are MNHEY and SVGAGI. The CDR3 starts with the cysteine, ends with the phenylalanine, and has 14 residues. Only the CDR3 DNA stays, 42 bases, in frame from base 1. Trimmed from V: 0 bases; trimmed from J: 2 bases; junction bases lacking a gene match: 1.